The 19 T cell receptor beta chains below were found in one sample sequenced in a study of brain T cells in children with intractable seizures. Some clones are missing from TCRdb's copy, which holds only in-frame ones; the method was immunoSEQ multiplex PCR. The table shows 340,000 or so clones, with 93% occurring only once. The time point denotes: blood from clinic visit 5 months post-surgery; TSC patient then seizure free. The sequencing used peripheral blood, collected less than 6 months after surgery. Every receptor here comes from a boy younger than two with tuberous sclerosis and intractable seizures.

The rearrangement joins TRBV7-2 to TRBJ1-4; TRBD1 is a possible D gene (5 bases). In germline, CDR1 is SGHTA, CDR2 FQGNSA. The CDR3 spans 15 residues. V gave up 1 base and J gave up 4 bases, with 10 bases separating them. The CDR3 sequence is CASSLDPGHNEKLFF. Here the CDR3 DNA reads TGTGCCAGCAGCTTAGATCCGGGGCATAATGAAAAACTGTTTTTT.

This chain links TRBV18 with TRBJ1-1, with D possibly TRBD1 on 6 matching bases. CDR1 is KGHSH, CDR2 LQKENI, per germline. The CDR3 contains 14 residues. V lost 2 bases and J lost 0, with 7 bases in between. Here the CDR3 reads CASSPEGVNTEAFF. The DNA of the CDR3 is TGTGCCAGCTCACCAGAGGGGGTGAACACTGAAGCTTTCTTT.

This chain joins TRBV3-1 (or the pseudogene TRBV3-2) and TRBJ2-7; 7 nucleotides agree with TRBD1. The V gene end was trimmed by 0 bases and the J gene end by 4 bases; junction bases not matched to a gene: 12. CDR3 length: 17 amino acids. CDR1 and CDR2 from the germline V gene are LGHDT and YNNKEL (reference sequence). The CDR3 sequence: CASSQENPGTVRYEQYF. The CDR3 DNA is TGTGCCAGCAGCCAAGAAAACCCCGGGACAGTTCGATACGAGCAGTACTTC.

The CDR3 coding sequence is TGTGCCAGTAGTATCCCCACAGATACGCAGTATTTT. Translating it yields CASSIPTDTQYF. The J gene is TRBJ2-3, the V gene TRBV19; unclear D gene. V lost 3 bases, J lost 2 bases, and 3 bases lay in between. CDR1 is LNHDA and CDR2 is SQIVND in the germline V gene (reference sequence). The CDR3 totals 12 residues.

This chain links TRBV11-2 with TRBJ1-1; D remains unclear. The CDR3 is made up of 13 amino acids. V gave up 6 bases and J gave up 8 bases, with 16 bases separating them. Germline values: CDR1 SGHAT, CDR2 FQNNGV. The DNA for the CDR3 is TGTGCCAGCAGGGTGGGGATGGGCAGGGAAGCTTTCTTT. It codes for CASRVGMGREAFF.

This chain uses TRBV6-6 with TRBJ2-7; D not certain. Germline V gene data show CDR1 as MNHNY and CDR2 as SVGAGI (reference sequence). The CDR3 spans 17 residues. The V end lost 5 bases, the J end lost 2 bases, and 22 bases lay between the germline ends. The CDR3 DNA reads TGTGCCAGCAGTCCCCTTCCGCAGGCCAAGGGTACCTACGAGCAGTACTTC. Amino acids: CASSPLPQAKGTYEQYF.

The rearrangement joins TRBV30 to TRBJ1-6; D is undetermined. Trimming shortened V by 3 bases and J by 7 bases, and 7 bases separated the two germline ends. CDR3 length: 12 residues. Germline V gene lookup returns CDR1 GTSNPN and CDR2 SVGIG (reference sequence). The CDR3: CAWRAGNSPLHF. CDR3 DNA: TGTGCCTGGAGGGCGGGGAATTCACCCCTCCACTTT.

The chain uses TRBV2 and TRBJ1-1; D is unclear. V gave up 6 bases and J gave up 1 base, with 9 bases separating them. The CDR3 spans 13 residues. The germline CDR1 and CDR2 sequences are SNHLY and FYNNEI. CDR3 protein: CASRDGWNTEAFF. The CDR3 region has the DNA TGTGCCAGCAGGGACGGATGGAACACTGAAGCTTTCTTT.

The chain links TRBV11-2 to TRBJ1-2; unclear D gene. V was clipped by 0 bases and J by 4 bases, with 6 bases between them. The CDR3 is made up of 13 amino acids. Germline V CDR1 and CDR2: SGHAT, FQNNGV. The CDR3 nucleotides read TGTGCCAGCAGCTTAGATTCGAGCTATGGCTACACCTTC. Translation: CASSLDSSYGYTF.

The V call is TRBV7-8, the J call TRBJ2-1; D is tentatively TRBD1 or TRBD2 (5 bases each). Trimming took off 4 bases at V and 0 bases at J, with 13 bases between the two ends. CDR3 size: 16 residues. Per the germline V gene, CDR1 is SGHVS and CDR2 is FQNEAQ. CDR3 protein: CASSSSRGVSYNEQFF. CDR3 in DNA: TGTGCCAGCAGCTCTAGTAGGGGAGTCTCCTACAATGAGCAGTTCTTC.

This clone showed up just a few times. This rearrangement joins TRBV15 to TRBJ2-7; D possibly uses TRBD1 or TRBD2 (6 bases each). Trimming shortened V by 3 bases and J by 4 bases, and 19 bases separated the two germline ends. Per germline, CDR1 LNHNV and CDR2 YYDKDF (reference sequence). The CDR3 sequence is 16 residues long. CDR3 loop: CATSSTGTPRGYEQYF. The CDR3 DNA reads as TGTGCCACCAGCAGCACAGGGACTCCTCGGGGTTACGAGCAGTACTTC.

Many counts were recorded for this clone. J is TRBJ2-1 and V is TRBV27; possibly TRBD2 for D (6 bases). Trimming left V 5 bases short and J 8 bases short, with 25 bases between. Germline CDR1 reads MNHEY; CDR2 reads SMNVEV (reference sequence). The CDR3 consists of 17 residues. The CDR3 protein is CASSMISRGADLDEQFF. For the CDR3, the DNA is TGTGCCAGCAGTATGATTTCCCGCGGGGCCGACCTCGATGAGCAGTTCTTC.

This chain uses TRBV7-9 with TRBJ2-7, with 7 bases that match TRBD1. The V gene end was trimmed by 7 bases and the J gene end by 3 bases; junction bases not matched to a gene: 6. The germline gives CDR1 SEHNR, CDR2 FQNEAQ (reference sequence). This CDR3 region has 13 residues. DNA of the CDR3: TGTGCCAGCACCCCCAGGGACAGCTACGAGCAGTACTTC. It encodes CASTPRDSYEQYF.

The chain uses TRBV6-1 and TRBJ1-1, with unresolved D. This CDR3 has 16 amino acids. Trimming left V 0 bases short and J 0 bases short, with 11 bases between. CDR1 and CDR2 from the germline V gene are MNHNS and SASEGT. The CDR3 here is CASSEARRGMNTEAFF. The CDR3 nucleotides are TGTGCCAGCAGTGAAGCGCGTCGGGGTATGAACACTGAAGCTTTCTTT.

V and J are TRBV5-4 and TRBJ2-7; 8 nucleotides align to TRBD2. The CDR3 has 16 amino acids. J was trimmed by 6 bases and V by 3 bases; bases with no gene match: 14. Germline assignment: CDR1 SGHNT and CDR2 YYREEE (reference sequence). The CDR3 DNA follows: TGTGCCAGCAGCTCCCCGTGGGTAGCGGGATCCCTCGAGCAGTACTTC. Its translation: CASSSPWVAGSLEQYF.

This CDR3 is CASSLAGTVEETQYF. As DNA, the CDR3 is TGTGCCAGCAGCTTAGCCGGGACAGTAGAAGAGACCCAGTACTTC. The V call is TRBV7-8, the J call TRBJ2-5; 7 bases are a match to TRBD1. The length of the CDR3 is 15 residues. The J segment lost 3 bases and the V segment lost 0 bases, leaving 4 bases of the junction unmatched. Germline V gene lookup returns CDR1 SGHVS and CDR2 FQNEAQ.

The genes are TRBV9 and TRBJ2-3; TRBD2 matches at 9 bases. Germline V gene data show CDR1 as SGDLS and CDR2 as YYNGEE. V dropped 0 bases and J dropped 6; count of bases not matched to a gene: 8. The CDR3 covers 16 residues. For the CDR3, the DNA is TGTGCCAGCAGCGTAGTTGGTAGCGGGAGATCGGATACGCAGTATTTT. Its translation is CASSVVGSGRSDTQYF.

V is TRBV27 and J is TRBJ2-1, with 8 bases lining up with TRBD2. Germline V lookup: CDR1 MNHEY, CDR2 SMNVEV (reference sequence). V shed 7 bases, J shed 4 bases, and the junction held 9 bases outside the gene matches. The CDR3 sequence is 15 residues long. DNA for the CDR3: TGTGCCAGCACTCCCGGTACTAGCGGATACAATGAGCAGTTCTTC. Its protein product is CASTPGTSGYNEQFF.

The chain uses TRBV11-2 and TRBJ1-1; tentative D call: TRBD1 (6 bases). Per the germline V gene, CDR1 is SGHAT and CDR2 is FQNNGV. Trimming cost V 5 bases and J 0 bases, with 13 bases left between them. CDR3 length equals 15 residues. The CDR3 DNA is TGTGCCAGCAGCGATACCGGGACAATGAACACTGAAGCTTTCTTT. As protein: CASSDTGTMNTEAFF.